This T cell receptor (beta chain) was sequenced during a study of T cells in Graves' hyperthyroidism and ophthalmopathy. From RNA transcripts, TCR beta CDR3 regions were amplified. The HTBI primer set served for first-round RT-PCR of the TCR CDR3. TCRdb passed the multiplex PCR reads through MiXCR, listing each CDR3 protein once. The sample lists approximately 410,000 distinct CDR3 sequences; roughly an eighth were seen once. The CDR3 sequence is 16 residues long. Unmatched junction bases numbered 15, after V lost 8 bases and J lost 5 bases. Germline loops: CDR1 MGHDK, CDR2 SYGVNS. Whole-study results and caveats: Before onset, ophthalmopathy was predicted by the model a median around 6.5 months earlier. In the analysis, a 13 V-J model separated ophthalmopathy from stable hyperthyroidism.

This clonotype came up a few times. Its matching antigen is unknown. Diagnosing involved the use of clinical symptoms, serum thyroxine and TRAb, thyroid ultrasound and orbital computed tomography. It was 8 to 10 ml of fresh peripheral blood that supplied the PBMCs. The chain is built from TRBV25-1 and TRBJ1-1; 9 positions agree with TRBD1. The sequenced sample consisted of blood. The clonotype originates from a woman aged 18-35 years with Graves' hyperthyroidism. The CDR3 DNA is TGTGCCAGCGCAGGACCGAACAGGGGGCTAAGTACTGAAGCTTTCTTT. Translated, it gives CASAGPNRGLSTEAFF.